This T cell receptor (beta chain) was sequenced in a study of T cell changes during pregnancy in multiple sclerosis. V was clipped by 0 bases and J by 7 bases; unmatched bases: 0. This CDR3 comprises 15 residues. Germline V gene data show CDR1 as SGHTA and CDR2 as FQGTGA. Sequencing was performed with immunoSEQ multiplex PCR; in TCRdb, only in-frame clones are kept and a portion is missing. Of 110,000 or so clones listed, roughly 92% are singletons. The material sequenced was peripheral blood, taken before pregnancy. The source of this sequence is a female donor with multiple sclerosis, enrolled in a pregnancy study. The chain links TRBV7-3 to TRBJ1-6, with 10 bases fitting TRBD1. The CDR3 sequence is CASSLTGQGNSPLHF. DNA for the CDR3: TGTGCCAGCAGCTTAACGGGACAGGGGAATTCACCCCTCCACTTT.